The 30 T cell receptor beta chains in this list originate from one sample, sequenced in a study of cytomegalovirus exposure and HLA in healthy donors. Vbeta (60) and Jbeta (13) primers were used in the PCR. The method was immunoSEQ multiplex PCR; TCRdb's version includes in-frame clones alone and lacks a portion of them. The sample gives 85,000 to 100,000 clones, over 75% of which show up once; about 1.2% is in the top ten. The sequencing input was PBMCs. The source is a girl aged 2 to 9 in good health and CMV-seropositive.

The genes are TRBV5-1 and TRBJ2-6, with TRBD2 as a possible D gene (6 bases). The ends were cut back, 2 bases at V and 0 bases at J, with 12 bases in the middle. This CDR3 contains 17 residues. Germline lookup yields CDR1 SGHRS and CDR2 YFSETQ. This CDR3 reads CASSFRDSSSGANVLTF. The DNA for the CDR3 is TGCGCCAGCAGCTTCAGGGACTCAAGCTCTGGGGCCAACGTCCTGACTTTC.

This clone has a single count. This chain connects TRBV27 to TRBJ1-2, with a weak D call TRBD1 (5 bases). The germline CDR1 and CDR2 sequences are MNHEY and SMNVEV (reference sequence). V gave up 6 bases and J gave up 5 bases, with 16 bases separating them. There are 14 residues in the CDR3. The CDR3 is CASRGPSYGYGYTF. The CDR3 nucleotides are TGTGCCAGCAGGGGGCCGTCGTACGGGTATGGCTACACCTTC.

The chain links TRBV29-1 to TRBJ2-1, with a weak D call TRBD2 (6 bases). The CDR3 totals 19 residues. With 6 bases removed from V and 1 base from J, the gap between germline ends came to 28 bases. Per germline, CDR1 SQVTM and CDR2 ANQGSEA. CDR3 in amino acids: CSVGGSLRRMPQSYNEQFF. The DNA of the CDR3 is TGCAGCGTGGGGGGTAGCTTAAGGCGCATGCCCCAATCCTACAATGAGCAGTTCTTC.

This chain connects TRBV4-1 to TRBJ2-1; 9 positions match TRBD1. This CDR3 comprises 16 residues. Trimming at V came to 3 bases and at J to 12 bases, leaving 15 bases not matched to a gene. Per the germline V gene, CDR1 is MGHRA and CDR2 is YSYEKL. CDR3 sequence (DNA): TGCGCCAGCAGCCAGGAACCGGGACAGGGACCCTTGGGGCAGTTCTTC. Its translation is CASSQEPGQGPLGQFF.

The genes are TRBV5-5 and TRBJ1-4, with TRBD1 matching 7 bases. In germline, CDR1 is SGHKS, CDR2 YYEKEE (reference sequence). Unmatched junction bases numbered 13, after V lost 0 bases and J lost 8 bases. The CDR3 has 17 amino acids. In DNA form, the CDR3 reads TGTGCCAGCAGCTTGGGTCTGACAGGGAGGTTTGGAGAAAAACTGTTTTTT. It specifies CASSLGLTGRFGEKLFF.

Only one count was recorded for this clone. The V and J genes are TRBV2 and TRBJ2-7; D unresolved. Germline V CDR1 and CDR2: SNHLY, FYNNEI. V gave up 6 bases and J gave up 8 bases, with 11 bases separating them. This CDR3 contains 11 residues. The CDR3 DNA follows: TGTGCCAGCAGGGCTGGGCAGCAGCAGTACTTC. As protein: CASRAGQQQYF.

The chain is built from TRBV27 and TRBJ1-4; TRBD1 is a possible D gene (6 bases). The CDR3 length is 15 residues. V lost 3 bases and J lost 4, with 12 bases in between. Germline CDR1 reads MNHEY; CDR2 reads SMNVEV (reference sequence). For the CDR3, the DNA is TGTGCCAGCAGTTTTCTCCAGGGGATTAATGAAAAACTGTTTTTT. This sequence encodes CASSFLQGINEKLFF.

The CDR3 nucleotides read TGTGCCAGCAGCTTACGGCTAGCGGGAGTCGGAGATACGCAGTATTTT. Protein sequence: CASSLRLAGVGDTQYF. V usage is TRBV7-3 and J usage is TRBJ2-3, with 10 nucleotides matching TRBD2. V lost 2 bases and J lost 5; bases outside the gene matches: 7. Germline V CDR1 and CDR2: SGHTA, FQGTGA. CDR3 length: 16 amino acids. The full variable domain, completed using reference TRBV7-3 and TRBJ2-3, is GAGVSQTPSNKVTEKGKYVELRCDPISGHTALYWYRQSLGQGPEFLIYFQGTGAADDSGLPNDRFFAVRPEGSVSTLKIQRTERGDSAVYLCASSLRLAGVGDTQYFGPGTRLTVL.

This chain joins TRBV5-6 and TRBJ2-1, with TRBD1 identical over 8 bases. The CDR3 totals 13 residues. Trimming took 0 bases from V and 15 from J; bases not matched to a gene: 8. The germline V gene encodes CDR1 SGHDT and CDR2 YYEEEE. The CDR3 loop reads CASSLGYGTGGFF. CDR3 DNA: TGTGCCAGCAGCTTGGGTTATGGTACAGGGGGGTTCTTC. The full variable domain, completed using reference TRBV5-6 and TRBJ2-1, is DAGVTQSPTHLIKTRGQQVTLRCSPKSGHDTVSWYQQALGQGPQFIFQYYEEEERQRGNFPDRFSGHQFPNYSSELNVNALLLGDSALYLCASSLGYGTGGFFGPGTRLTVL.

The chain employs TRBV5-5 and TRBJ1-4; 7 nucleotides line up with TRBD1. The CDR3 is made up of 16 amino acids. V trimming: 7 bases; J trimming: 7 bases; junction bases outside the gene matches: 16. Looked up from germline, CDR1 is SGHKS and CDR2 is YYEKEE (reference sequence). In nucleotides, the CDR3 is TGTGCCAGCGATCGTTACAGGGGCGGGGTGGTTGAAAAACTGTTTTTT. Its translation: CASDRYRGGVVEKLFF.

This clone showed up just once. In DNA form, the CDR3 reads TGTGCCAGCAGCCGACAGAGTAATGAAAAACTGTTTTTT. Amino acids: CASSRQSNEKLFF. The chain recombines TRBV7-9 with TRBJ1-4; weak D call: TRBD1 (5 bases). Between the trimmed V and J ends, which lost 5 bases and 4 bases, there was a span of 8 bases. The length of the CDR3 is 13 residues. From germline, CDR1 is SEHNR and CDR2 FQNEAQ (reference sequence).

The CDR3 sequence: CASSFRSGTVNQPQHF. In DNA, the CDR3 is TGTGCCAGTAGTTTCCGCTCCGGGACAGTCAATCAGCCCCAGCATTTT. The J gene is TRBJ1-5, the V gene TRBV19, with 7 positions matching TRBD1. This CDR3 is built from 16 residues. Unmatched junction bases numbered 10, after V lost 5 bases and J lost 3 bases. The germline V gene has CDR1 LNHDA and CDR2 SQIVND (reference sequence).

The gene calls are TRBV29-1 and TRBJ1-2; 9 bases are shared with TRBD1. Germline V gives CDR1 SQVTM, CDR2 ANQGSEA. Trimming cost V 7 bases and J 12 bases; bases outside gene matches: 9. This CDR3 contains 11 residues. The CDR3 loop is CSANLQGADTF. The CDR3 nucleotides read TGCAGCGCAAACCTACAGGGGGCCGACACCTTC.

This chain links TRBV6-6 with TRBJ1-5; 11 bases fit TRBD1. The CDR3 is 16 residues long. Germline V gene data show CDR1 as MNHNY and CDR2 as SVGAGI (reference sequence). V lost 6 bases to trimming and J lost 7 bases; unmatched junction nucleotides: 11. CDR3 sequence: CASRALGQGEGQPQHF. In DNA form, the CDR3 reads TGTGCCAGCAGGGCGTTGGGACAGGGGGAAGGACAGCCCCAGCATTTT.

In this sample, this clone turned up a few times. This rearrangement joins TRBV6-8 to TRBJ1-5; 9 positions match TRBD1. The CDR3 length is 15 residues. Germline V lookup: CDR1 MNHGY, CDR2 SAAAGT. V shed 6 bases and J 7 bases; nucleotides not matched to a gene: 10. The CDR3 loop reads CASSAGTGFRQPQHF. DNA of the CDR3: TGTGCCAGCAGCGCCGGGACAGGGTTTAGGCAGCCCCAGCATTTT.

This chain uses TRBV27 with TRBJ2-7; 7 nucleotides agree with TRBD2. After removal of 5 bases from V and 0 bases from J, the junction contained 7 bases not matched to a gene. Germline assignment: CDR1 MNHEY and CDR2 SMNVEV (reference sequence). This CDR3 has 15 residues. The CDR3 region has the DNA TGTGCCAGCAGTCCCTTCCGGGGGGACTCCTACGAGCAGTACTTC. Protein product: CASSPFRGDSYEQYF.

The chain is built from TRBV19 and TRBJ1-5; D remains unclear. The V end lost 7 bases, the J end lost 0 bases, and 13 bases lay between the germline ends. Germline-derived CDR1 and CDR2 are LNHDA and SQIVND (reference sequence). The CDR3 totals 15 residues. The DNA of the CDR3 is TGTGCCAGTAAGATATTCGCGGTTAGCAATCAGCCCCAGCATTTT. Translated, it gives CASKIFAVSNQPQHF.

This chain links TRBV28 with TRBJ1-1, with D unclear. Germline values: CDR1 MDHEN, CDR2 SYDVKM. V was clipped by 8 bases and J by 1 base, with 17 bases between them. This CDR3 spans 15 amino acids. The CDR3 protein is CASLLRRKGNTEAFF. In nucleotides, the CDR3 is TGTGCCAGCCTCTTACGGAGGAAAGGGAACACTGAAGCTTTCTTT.

The chain links TRBV9 to TRBJ1-1; 8 bases are a match to TRBD1. The CDR3 has 16 amino acids. V was pared by 0 bases and J by 5 bases, with 9 bases of the junction left unmatched. Germline V gene lookup returns CDR1 SGDLS and CDR2 YYNGEE. The CDR3 DNA follows: TGTGCCAGCAGCGTAGACCGGACAGGGATCGAGACTGAAGCTTTCTTT. Encoded protein: CASSVDRTGIETEAFF.

The V call is TRBV30, the J call TRBJ2-7; 9 bases agree with TRBD2. CDR3 length equals 14 residues. The germline V gene encodes CDR1 GTSNPN and CDR2 SVGIG (reference sequence). V was clipped by 3 bases and J by 3 bases; unmatched bases: 6. The CDR3 DNA sequence: TGTGCCTGGAGCCCTAGCGGGACCTACTACGAGCAGTACTTC. This gives the protein CAWSPSGTYYEQYF.

About this clone itself: Mismatch with germline at one junction end may stem from a read error. The rearrangement joins TRBV7-7 to TRBJ2-1; 12 bases fit TRBD2. This CDR3 region has 16 residues. CDR1 and CDR2 from the germline V gene are SSHAT and FNYEAQ (reference sequence). The CDR3 protein is CASSLGTSGSHNEQFF. CDR3 DNA: TGTGCTAGCAGCTTAGGGACTAGCGGGTCCCACAATGAGCAGTTCTTC. Filled out from reference TRBV7-7 and TRBJ2-1, the complete variable domain reads GAGVSQSPRYKVTKRGQDVTLRCDPISSHATLYWYQQALGQGPEFLTYFNYEAQPDKSGLPSDRFSAERPEGSISTLTIQRTEQRDSAMYRCASSLGTSGSHNEQFFGPGTRLTVL.

In this sample, this clone turned up a few times. V gene TRBV9 combines with J gene TRBJ2-2, with TRBD1 identical over 10 bases. There are 15 residues in the CDR3. In germline, CDR1 is SGDLS, CDR2 YYNGEE. V was clipped by 3 bases and J by 6 bases; unmatched bases: 5. CDR3 sequence reads: CASSDTGQGSGELFF. CDR3 DNA sequence: TGTGCCAGCAGCGATACGGGACAGGGGTCCGGGGAGCTGTTTTTT.

This chain joins TRBV27 and TRBJ2-1, with 13 bases that match TRBD2. The CDR3 consists of 15 residues. Looked up from germline, CDR1 is MNHEY and CDR2 is SMNVEV (reference sequence). Trimming took 6 bases from V and 9 from J; bases not matched to a gene: 8. CDR3 protein: CASSPGTSGTGEQFF. DNA for the CDR3: TGTGCCAGCAGCCCCGGGACTAGCGGGACGGGTGAGCAGTTCTTC.

V is TRBV18 and J is TRBJ2-1; D gene ambiguous. CDR1 is KGHSH and CDR2 is LQKENI in the germline V gene. The CDR3 consists of 13 residues. V lost 6 bases and J lost 12, with 18 bases in between. CDR3 sequence reads: CASSLPSVPRQFF. The CDR3 DNA reads as TGTGCCAGCTCCCTCCCATCGGTCCCAAGGCAGTTCTTC.

The rearrangement links TRBV5-1 to TRBJ1-4; D is unclear. The CDR3 length is 14 residues. Looked up from germline, CDR1 is SGHRS and CDR2 is YFSETQ. Trimming cost V 5 bases and J 8 bases, with 16 bases left between them. CDR3 in DNA: TGCGCCAGCAGTCCGGACGGTGGCGGGGAAAAACTGTTTTTT. This encodes CASSPDGGGEKLFF.

This clone was seen a few times. The rearrangement joins TRBV6-5 to TRBJ1-5; a possible D gene is TRBD1 (5 bases). The CDR3 extends over 14 amino acids. Trimming stripped 6 bases from V and 7 bases from J, with 16 bases between. CDR1 and CDR2 (germline): MNHEY, SVGAGI. CDR3 nucleotides: TGTGCCAGCAGCCCTGGACAATCCGTCCAGCCCCAGCATTTT. It is translated as CASSPGQSVQPQHF.

The rearrangement links TRBV7-9 to TRBJ2-3, with 10 bases aligning to TRBD2. The CDR3 runs to 15 residues. From germline, CDR1 is SEHNR and CDR2 FQNEAQ (reference sequence). V dropped 3 bases and J dropped 1; count of bases not matched to a gene: 1. CDR3 region: CASSFGTSGTDTQYF. The CDR3 region has the DNA TGTGCCAGCAGCTTTGGGACTAGCGGCACAGATACGCAGTATTTT.

A single count supports this clone. This chain connects TRBV7-8 to TRBJ1-2; D is possibly TRBD1 (6 bases). This CDR3 has 13 residues. Per germline, CDR1 SGHVS and CDR2 FQNEAQ. V gave up 2 bases and J gave up 8 bases, with 12 bases separating them. CDR3 sequence reads: CASSLLDRKGYTF. The CDR3 nucleotides are TGTGCCAGCAGCTTATTGGACAGAAAGGGCTACACCTTC.

The chain links TRBV7-8 to TRBJ1-1, with TRBD1 matching over 8 bases. The CDR3 consists of 14 residues. Germline V gene sequence: CDR1 SGHVS, CDR2 FQNEAQ. With 0 bases clipped from V and 8 bases from J, the junction kept 5 bases outside the gene matches. CDR3 sequence (DNA): TGTGCCAGCAGCTTAGCGAGGACAGGGCGAGAAGCTTTCTTT. It specifies CASSLARTGREAFF.

The chain employs TRBV7-9 and TRBJ2-7; 15 bases match TRBD2. V trimming: 5 bases; J trimming: 7 bases; junction bases outside the gene matches: 9. The CDR3 is 16 amino acids. Germline values: CDR1 SEHNR, CDR2 FQNEAQ (reference sequence). CDR3 coding DNA: TGTGCCAGCAGCCCCCGGACTAGCGGGAGGGCCCGGGAGCAGTACTTC. This encodes CASSPRTSGRAREQYF.